This TCR beta chain derives from a study of shared clonotypes between healthy human individuals. This clone was counted at least ten times. It was across several immunoSEQ plates that each subset's genomic DNA was evenly split. TCRdb's table, derived via immunoSEQ multiplex PCR, lists solely in-frame clones and lacks some. The sample contains 75,000 to 100,000 clones, approximately 51% of which appear only once. The healthy adult donors were HIV-negative and reported no recent acute infections or vaccinations. Germline CDR1 reads SEHNR; CDR2 reads FQNEAQ (reference sequence). This CDR3 is 16 amino acids long. Between the trimmed V and J ends, which lost 2 bases and 5 bases, there was a span of 16 bases.

The receptor's source is a woman between 35 and 50 years old in good health. Some clones in this sample may be carry-over from other donors' samples. Material: PBMCs. The chain carries TRBV7-9 and TRBJ1-5; TRBD1 might be the D (6 bases). The CDR3 spells CASSLLGGPGYQPQHF. CDR3 sequence (DNA): TGTGCCAGCAGCTTACTCGGGGGCCCTGGGTATCAGCCCCAGCATTTT. Complete variable domain (other parts from reference TRBV7-9 and TRBJ1-5): DTGVSQNPRHKITKRGQNVTFRCDPISEHNRLYWYRQTLGQGPEFLTYFQNEAQLEKSRLLSDRFSAERPKGSFSTLEIQRTEQGDSAMYLCASSLLGGPGYQPQHFGDGTRLSIL.